The 7 T cell receptor beta chains below all came from one sample that was sequenced in a study of blood T cell repertoires in COVID-19 (dated by TCRdb to 2020 to 2022). The library was prepared using the immunoSEQ multiplex PCR assay. TCRdb obtained this table from immuneACCESS and retained in-frame rearrangements with V and J assigned. These tables miss some clones; where compared with another copy, unresolved V genes account for less than half of the shortfall, and the remainder is unexplained. This sample lists 300,000 or so clones; approximately 85% were detected once. Jointly, the top ten make up around 1.5% of the sample. The sequencing sample was made of peripheral blood. These receptors were collected from a woman between 50 and 59 years old with acute or convalescent COVID-19.

The CDR3 is CASSDRAHSYEQYF. Written as DNA, the CDR3 is TGTGCCAGCAGCGACAGGGCGCACTCCTACGAGCAGTACTTC. J is TRBJ2-7 and V is TRBV6-5; 7 bases align to TRBD1. Trimming took 6 bases from V and 0 from J; bases not matched to a gene: 5. The CDR3 has 14 amino acids. The V gene's germline CDR1 is MNHEY and CDR2 SVGAGI.

The V and J genes are TRBV24-1 and TRBJ1-1, with a possible D match to TRBD1 (6 bases). In germline, CDR1 is KGHDR, CDR2 SFDVKD. This CDR3 contains 12 residues. V shed 9 bases and J shed 3 bases, with 10 bases lying between them. The CDR3: CATQGFDTEAFF. CDR3 sequence (DNA): TGTGCCACCCAGGGGTTCGACACTGAAGCTTTCTTT.

J is TRBJ1-1 and V is TRBV11-2; D ambiguous. CDR1 and CDR2 (germline): SGHAT, FQNNGV. The CDR3 extends over 15 amino acids. The germline V and J ends were trimmed by 3 bases and 1 base, with 12 bases remaining between them. CDR3 in amino acids: CASSFSGQTNTEAFF. The CDR3 nucleotides are TGTGCCAGCAGCTTTAGTGGGCAGACGAACACTGAAGCTTTCTTT.

This chain links TRBV11-2 with TRBJ2-3, with TRBD1 matching over 10 bases. The J segment lost 3 bases and the V segment lost 1 base, leaving 4 bases of the junction unmatched. The CDR3 consists of 16 residues. The V gene's germline CDR1 is SGHAT and CDR2 FQNNGV. The CDR3 reads CASSLGAGQGTDTQYF. CDR3 nucleotides: TGTGCCAGCAGCTTAGGCGCGGGACAGGGGACAGATACGCAGTATTTT.

J is TRBJ1-4 and V is TRBV9, with D possibly matching TRBD1 (6 bases). CDR3 length: 16 residues. The germline V gene has CDR1 SGDLS and CDR2 YYNGEE. V gave up 2 bases and J gave up 2 bases, with 13 bases separating them. The CDR3, as DNA: TGTGCCAGCAGCGTGGATTTTCAGGGGACTAATGAAAAACTGTTTTTT. Amino acid sequence: CASSVDFQGTNEKLFF.

The chain combines TRBV12-3 or TRBV12-4 with TRBJ1-5, with D possibly TRBD1 on 6 matching bases. The V gene lost 6 bases and the J gene lost 4 bases, with 10 bases spanning the gap. The CDR3 consists of 13 residues. This CDR3 is CASRRTGNQPQHF. The CDR3 DNA is TGTGCCAGCAGACGTACAGGGAATCAGCCCCAGCATTTT.

This chain joins TRBV12-3 or TRBV12-4 and TRBJ1-1; 7 bases line up with TRBD1. This CDR3 is 13 amino acids long. Unmatched junction bases numbered 4, after V lost 5 bases and J lost 4 bases. This CDR3 reads CASSDRAVTEAFF. In DNA, the CDR3 is TGTGCCAGCAGTGACAGGGCCGTCACTGAAGCTTTCTTT.